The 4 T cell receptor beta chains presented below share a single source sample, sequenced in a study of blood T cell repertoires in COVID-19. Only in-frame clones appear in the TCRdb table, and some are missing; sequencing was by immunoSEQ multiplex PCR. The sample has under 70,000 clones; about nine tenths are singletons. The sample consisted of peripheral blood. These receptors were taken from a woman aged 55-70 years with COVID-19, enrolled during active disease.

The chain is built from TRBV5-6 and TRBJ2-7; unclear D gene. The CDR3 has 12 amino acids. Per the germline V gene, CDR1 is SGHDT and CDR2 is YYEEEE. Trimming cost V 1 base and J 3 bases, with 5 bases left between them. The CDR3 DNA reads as TGTGCCAGCAGCTTGACAAGCTACGAGCAGTACTTC. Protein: CASSLTSYEQYF.

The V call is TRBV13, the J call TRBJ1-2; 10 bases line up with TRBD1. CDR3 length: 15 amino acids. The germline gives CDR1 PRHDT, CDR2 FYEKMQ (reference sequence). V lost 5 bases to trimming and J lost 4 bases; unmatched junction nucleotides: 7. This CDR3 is CASSPGQGSSYGYTF. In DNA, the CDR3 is TGTGCCAGCAGCCCGGGACAGGGGTCCTCCTATGGCTACACCTTC. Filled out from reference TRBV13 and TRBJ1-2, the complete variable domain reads AAGVIQSPRHLIKEKRETATLKCYPIPRHDTVYWYQQGPGQDPQFLISFYEKMQSDKGSIPDRFSAQQFSDYHSELNMSSLELGDSALYFCASSPGQGSSYGYTFGSGTRLTVV.

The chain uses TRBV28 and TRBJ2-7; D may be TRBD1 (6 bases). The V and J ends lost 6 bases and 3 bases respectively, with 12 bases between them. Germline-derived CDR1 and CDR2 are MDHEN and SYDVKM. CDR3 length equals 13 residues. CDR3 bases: TGTGCCAGCAGCCTACAGGGTAACTACGAGCAGTACTTC. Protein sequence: CASSLQGNYEQYF. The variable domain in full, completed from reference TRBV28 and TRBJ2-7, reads DVKVTQSSRYLVKRTGEKVFLECVQDMDHENMFWYRQDPGLGLRLIYFSYDVKMKEKGDIPEGYSVSREKKERFSLILESASTNQTSMYLCASSLQGNYEQYFGPGTRLTVT.

The CDR3 here is CASSLGRNQPQHF. Here the CDR3 DNA reads TGTGCCAGCAGCTTAGGGAGAAACCAGCCCCAGCATTTT. The gene calls are TRBV7-9 and TRBJ1-5; D ambiguous. This CDR3 contains 13 residues. V was trimmed by 1 base and J by 7 bases, leaving 8 bases between them. CDR1 is SEHNR, CDR2 FQNEAQ, per germline (reference sequence).